The rows below give T cell receptor beta chains drawn from one sample of a study of OX40 agonist ivuxolimab in advanced cancers. Sequencing was performed with immunoSEQ multiplex PCR; in TCRdb, only in-frame clones are kept and a portion is missing. The profile shows roughly 66,000 clones, about four fifths of them singletons. Sequencing was performed on CD4+ or CD8+ T cells sorted from blood, taken in a trial of the OX40 agonist ivuxolimab. Source of these receptors: an adult with an advanced solid tumor such as melanoma, head and neck, liver or kidney cancer. The CDR3 runs from the conserved cysteine through the conserved F or W. Each record gives: J gene, V gene, clone size, CDR3 protein. Expanded clones get a size class; other rows say once, few or many, or leave the size out.

TRBJ2-1,TRBV15,NA,CATSARVTQGPNEQFF
TRBJ2-2,TRBV6-6,NA,CASRPPRDQNTGELFF
TRBJ1-3,TRBV27,NA,CASSTQGIFGNTIYF
TRBJ1-2,TRBV4-1,few,CASSQVDLGIPGGGYTF
TRBJ1-5,TRBV19,NA,CASTRVLNQPQHF
TRBJ2-3,TRBV9,NA,CASSVSTIGTDTQYF
TRBJ2-7,TRBV7-3,NA,CASSLPGYEQYF
TRBJ2-7,TRBV2,NA,CASRPDSYEQYF
TRBJ1-2,TRBV29-1,NA,CSVEDLERTNYGYTF
TRBJ1-5,TRBV19,few,CASSIVTGSGNQPQHF
TRBJ2-1,TRBV10-2,NA,CASIDSGGNRDEQFF
TRBJ2-7,TRBV5-1,NA,CASSLGQGKMSYEQYF
TRBJ1-2,TRBV14,NA,CASSHGGAHGYTF
TRBJ2-5,TRBV10-1,NA,CASSESGRTETQYF
TRBJ2-3,TRBV6-5,NA,CASSQARSTDTQYF
TRBJ2-7,TRBV7-8,NA,CASARTGRNEQYF
TRBJ1-6,TRBV15,few,CATSSWGLRGPGAPLHF